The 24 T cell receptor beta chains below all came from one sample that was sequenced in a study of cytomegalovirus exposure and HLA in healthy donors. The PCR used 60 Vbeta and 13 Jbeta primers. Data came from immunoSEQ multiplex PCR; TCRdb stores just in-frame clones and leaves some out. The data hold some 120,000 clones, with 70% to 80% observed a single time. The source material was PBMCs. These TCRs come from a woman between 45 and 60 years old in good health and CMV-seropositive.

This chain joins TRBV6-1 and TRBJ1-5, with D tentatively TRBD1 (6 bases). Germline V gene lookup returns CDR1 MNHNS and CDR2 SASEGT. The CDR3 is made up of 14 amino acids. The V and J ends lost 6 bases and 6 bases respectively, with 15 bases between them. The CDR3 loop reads CASSAGVSPQPQHF. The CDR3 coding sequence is TGTGCCAGCAGCGCAGGGGTCTCTCCTCAGCCCCAGCATTTT.

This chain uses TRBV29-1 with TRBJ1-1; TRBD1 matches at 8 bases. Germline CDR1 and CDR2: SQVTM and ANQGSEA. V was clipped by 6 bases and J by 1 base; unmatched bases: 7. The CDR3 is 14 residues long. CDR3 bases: TGCAGCGTGGCGGACAGGGCCAAGAACACTGAAGCTTTCTTT. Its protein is CSVADRAKNTEAFF.

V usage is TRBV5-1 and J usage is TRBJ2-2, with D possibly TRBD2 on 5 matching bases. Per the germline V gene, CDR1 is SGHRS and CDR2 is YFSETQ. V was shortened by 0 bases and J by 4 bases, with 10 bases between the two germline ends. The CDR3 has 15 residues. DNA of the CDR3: TGCGCCAGCAGCTTGGGCCGGGAAATCACCGGGGAGCTGTTTTTT. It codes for CASSLGREITGELFF.

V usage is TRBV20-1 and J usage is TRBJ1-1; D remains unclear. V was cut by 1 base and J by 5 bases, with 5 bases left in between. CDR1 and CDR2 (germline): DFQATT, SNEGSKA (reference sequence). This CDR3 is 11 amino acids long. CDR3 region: CSARGPTEAFF. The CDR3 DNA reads TGCAGTGCTAGAGGGCCTACTGAAGCTTTCTTT.

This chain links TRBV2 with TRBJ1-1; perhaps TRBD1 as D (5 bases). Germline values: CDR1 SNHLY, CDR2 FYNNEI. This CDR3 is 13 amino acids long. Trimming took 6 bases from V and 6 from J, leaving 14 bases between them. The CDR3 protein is CASRLDGGAEAFF. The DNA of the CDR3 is TGTGCCAGCAGGCTCGACGGGGGAGCTGAAGCTTTCTTT.

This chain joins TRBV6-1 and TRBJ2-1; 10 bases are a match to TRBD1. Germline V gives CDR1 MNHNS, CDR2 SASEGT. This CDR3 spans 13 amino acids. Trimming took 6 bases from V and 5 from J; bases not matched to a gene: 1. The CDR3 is CASRGTGDNEQFF. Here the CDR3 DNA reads TGTGCCAGCAGGGGGACAGGGGACAATGAGCAGTTCTTC.

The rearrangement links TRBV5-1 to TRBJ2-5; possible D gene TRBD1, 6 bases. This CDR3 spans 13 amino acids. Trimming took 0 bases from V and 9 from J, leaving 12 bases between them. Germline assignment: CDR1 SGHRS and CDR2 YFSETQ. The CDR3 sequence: CASSLDVKGAQYF. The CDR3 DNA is TGCGCCAGCAGCTTGGATGTGAAGGGGGCCCAGTACTTC.

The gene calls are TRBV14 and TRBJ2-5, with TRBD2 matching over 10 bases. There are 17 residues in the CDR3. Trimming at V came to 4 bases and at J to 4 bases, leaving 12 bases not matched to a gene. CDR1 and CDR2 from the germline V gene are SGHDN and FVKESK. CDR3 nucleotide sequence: TGTGCCAGCAGCCGACCTCGACGAAGCGGGAGGGGAGAGACCCAGTACTTC. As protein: CASSRPRRSGRGETQYF.

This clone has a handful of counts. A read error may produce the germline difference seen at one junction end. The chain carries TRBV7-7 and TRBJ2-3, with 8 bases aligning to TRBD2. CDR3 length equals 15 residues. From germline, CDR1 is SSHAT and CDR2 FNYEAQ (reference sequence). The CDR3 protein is CASSLRSGSADTQYF. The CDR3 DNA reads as TGTGCTAGCAGCTTAAGAAGCGGGAGCGCAGATACGCAGTATTTT.

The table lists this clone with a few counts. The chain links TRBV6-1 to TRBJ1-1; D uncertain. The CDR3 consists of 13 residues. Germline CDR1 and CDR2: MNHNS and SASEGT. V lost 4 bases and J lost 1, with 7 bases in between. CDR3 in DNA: TGTGCCAGCAGTGCAGATACGAACACTGAAGCTTTCTTT. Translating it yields CASSADTNTEAFF.

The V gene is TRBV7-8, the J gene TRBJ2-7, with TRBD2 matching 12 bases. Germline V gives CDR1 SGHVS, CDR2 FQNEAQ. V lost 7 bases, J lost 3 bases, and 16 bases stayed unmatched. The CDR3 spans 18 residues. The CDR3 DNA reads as TGTGCCAGCAAAAGGACAGACCCGCTAGCGGGGGGGCTCTACGAGCAGTACTTC. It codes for CASKRTDPLAGGLYEQYF.

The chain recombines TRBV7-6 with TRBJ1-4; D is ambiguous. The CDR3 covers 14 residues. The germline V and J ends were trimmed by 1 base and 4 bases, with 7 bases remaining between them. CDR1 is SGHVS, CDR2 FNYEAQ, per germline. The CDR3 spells CASSLGQINEKLFF. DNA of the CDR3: TGTGCCAGCAGCTTAGGGCAGATTAATGAAAAACTGTTTTTT.

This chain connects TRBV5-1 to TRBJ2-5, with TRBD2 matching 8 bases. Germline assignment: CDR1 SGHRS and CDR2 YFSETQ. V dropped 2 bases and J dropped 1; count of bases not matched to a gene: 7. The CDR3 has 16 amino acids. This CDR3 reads CASSLSSGGIQETQYF. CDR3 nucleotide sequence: TGCGCCAGCAGCTTATCAAGCGGGGGAATCCAAGAGACCCAGTACTTC.

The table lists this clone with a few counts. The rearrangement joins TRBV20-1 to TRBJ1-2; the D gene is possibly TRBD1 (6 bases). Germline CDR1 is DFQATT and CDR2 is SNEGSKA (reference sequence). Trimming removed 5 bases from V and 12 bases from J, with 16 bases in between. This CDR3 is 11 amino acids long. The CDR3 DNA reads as TGCAGTGCTCCCGGGACAAGCTGGCACACCTTC. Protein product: CSAPGTSWHTF.

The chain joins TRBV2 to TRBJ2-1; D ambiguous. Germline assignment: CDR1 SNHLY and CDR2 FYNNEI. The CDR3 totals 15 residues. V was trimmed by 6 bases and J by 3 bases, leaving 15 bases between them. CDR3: CASSEMAPFYNEQFF. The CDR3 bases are TGTGCCAGCAGCGAAATGGCTCCCTTCTACAATGAGCAGTTCTTC.

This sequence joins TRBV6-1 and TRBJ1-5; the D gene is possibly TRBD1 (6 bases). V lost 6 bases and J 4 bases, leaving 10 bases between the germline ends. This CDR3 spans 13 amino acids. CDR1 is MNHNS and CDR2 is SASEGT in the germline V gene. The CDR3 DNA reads TGTGCCAGCAGCAGACAGGTTAATCAGCCCCAGCATTTT. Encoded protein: CASSRQVNQPQHF.

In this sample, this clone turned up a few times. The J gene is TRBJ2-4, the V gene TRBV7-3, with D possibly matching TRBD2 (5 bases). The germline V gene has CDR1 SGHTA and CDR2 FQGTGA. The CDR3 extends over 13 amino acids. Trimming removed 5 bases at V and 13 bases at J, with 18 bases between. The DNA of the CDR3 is TGTGCCAGCAGCGCATCCCCGACTACCTTCCAGTACTTC. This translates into CASSASPTTFQYF.

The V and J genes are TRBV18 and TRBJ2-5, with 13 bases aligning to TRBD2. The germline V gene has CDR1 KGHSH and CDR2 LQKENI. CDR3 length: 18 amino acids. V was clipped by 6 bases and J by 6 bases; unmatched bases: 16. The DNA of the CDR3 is TGTGCCAGCTCTACGAGGTACAGGACTAGCGGGAGTCCACAGACCCAGTACTTC. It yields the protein CASSTRYRTSGSPQTQYF.

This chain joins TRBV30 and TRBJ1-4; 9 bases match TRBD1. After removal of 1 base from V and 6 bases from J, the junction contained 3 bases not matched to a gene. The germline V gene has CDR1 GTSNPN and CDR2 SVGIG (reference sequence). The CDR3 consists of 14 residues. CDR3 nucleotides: TGTGCCTGGAGTGGGGACAGGGAGGATGAAAAACTGTTTTTT. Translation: CAWSGDREDEKLFF. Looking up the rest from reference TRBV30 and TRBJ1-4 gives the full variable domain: SQTIHQWPATLVQPVGSPLSLECTVEGTSNPNLYWYRQAAGRGLQLLFYSVGIGQISSEVPQNLSASRPQDRQFILSSKKLLLSDSGFYLCAWSGDREDEKLFFGSGTQLSVL.

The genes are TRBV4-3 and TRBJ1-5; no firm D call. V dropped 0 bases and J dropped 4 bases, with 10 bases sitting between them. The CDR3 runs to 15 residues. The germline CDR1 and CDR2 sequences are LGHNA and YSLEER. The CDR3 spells CASSQDLTPNQPQHF. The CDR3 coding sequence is TGCGCCAGCAGCCAAGATCTAACTCCGAATCAGCCCCAGCATTTT.

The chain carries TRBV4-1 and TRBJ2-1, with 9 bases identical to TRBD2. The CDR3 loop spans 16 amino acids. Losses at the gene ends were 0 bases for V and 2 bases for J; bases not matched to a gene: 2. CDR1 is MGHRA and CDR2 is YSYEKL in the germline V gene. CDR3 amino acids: CASSQEGGGAYNEQFF. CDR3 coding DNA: TGCGCCAGCAGCCAAGAAGGCGGGGGGGCCTACAATGAGCAGTTCTTC.

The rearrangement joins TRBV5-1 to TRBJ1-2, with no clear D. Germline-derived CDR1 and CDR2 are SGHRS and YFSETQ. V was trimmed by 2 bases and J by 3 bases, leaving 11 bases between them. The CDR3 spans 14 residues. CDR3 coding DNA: TGCGCCAGCAGCTTTGGAGGGCATGACTATGGCTACACCTTC. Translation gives CASSFGGHDYGYTF.

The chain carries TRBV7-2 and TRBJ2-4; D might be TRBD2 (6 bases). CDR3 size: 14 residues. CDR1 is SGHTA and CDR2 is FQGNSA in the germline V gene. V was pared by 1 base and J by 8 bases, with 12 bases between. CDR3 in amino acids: CASSLVGTGDIQYF. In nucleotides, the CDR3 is TGTGCCAGCAGCTTAGTTGGGACTGGGGACATTCAGTACTTC.

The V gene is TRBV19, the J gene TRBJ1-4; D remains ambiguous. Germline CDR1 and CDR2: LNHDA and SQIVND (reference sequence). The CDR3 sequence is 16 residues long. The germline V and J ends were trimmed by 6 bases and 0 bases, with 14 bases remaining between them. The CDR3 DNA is TGTGCCAGTAGCGACCGACACCGTGCAACTAATGAAAAACTGTTTTTT. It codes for CASSDRHRATNEKLFF.